Listed below are T cell receptor beta chains from one sample, sequenced in a study of technical replicates of blood from several donors. Only in-frame clones appear in the TCRdb table, and some are missing; sequencing was by immunoSEQ multiplex PCR. In the table there are about 62,000 clones, roughly 98% of which are singletons. The sample was T cells isolated from PBMCs. The receptors derive from a human donor in good health. The CDR3 runs from the conserved cysteine through the conserved F or W. The order of the fields is clone size, D gene, J gene, V gene, CDR3 DNA, CDR3 protein. A D gene is named only where the DNA matches it firmly. Clone sizes are given selectively: once, few, many, or a class where the clone is expanded.

size: -; D: TRBD2; J: TRBJ2-3; V: TRBV5-1; DNA: TGCGCCAGCAGCTTCCCCCGGGAGGGCACAGATACGCAGTATTTT; CDR3: CASSFPREGTDTQYF
size: -; D: -; J: TRBJ2-7; V: TRBV11-2; DNA: TGTGCCAGCAGCTTAGCCTCCAGCGGATCCTACGAGCAGTACTTC; CDR3: CASSLASSGSYEQYF
size: -; D: TRBD1; J: TRBJ1-1; V: TRBV6-5; DNA: TGTGCCAGCAGCCGCCAGACAGGGAGAAGCACTGAAGCTTTCTTT; CDR3: CASSRQTGRSTEAFF
size: -; D: TRBD2; J: TRBJ2-7; V: TRBV7-9; DNA: TGTGCCAGCCGGGGGACTAGCGGAATCTCCTACGAGCAGTACTTC; CDR3: CASRGTSGISYEQYF
size: -; D: TRBD1; J: TRBJ1-1; V: TRBV7-8; DNA: TGTGCCAGCAGCTGGAGACAGGGTGCAACTGAAGCTTTCTTT; CDR3: CASSWRQGATEAFF
size: -; D: -; J: TRBJ1-3; V: TRBV10-1; DNA: TGCGCCAGCAGTATCTCTCCTGGAAACACCATATATTTT; CDR3: CASSISPGNTIYF
size: -; D: TRBD1; J: TRBJ2-7; V: TRBV19; DNA: TGTGCCAGTAGGATGGACAGGGGTCACGAGCAGTACTTC; CDR3: CASRMDRGHEQYF
size: -; D: TRBD1; J: TRBJ2-3; V: TRBV28; DNA: TGTGCCAGCAGTTCCAGGGGGCTTGGCACAGATACGCAGTATTTT; CDR3: CASSSRGLGTDTQYF
size: -; D: TRBD2; J: TRBJ2-3; V: TRBV19; DNA: TGTGCCAGTAGGAGGACTAGCGGGAGGCTCCCAGATACGCAGTATTTT; CDR3: CASRRTSGRLPDTQYF
size: -; D: TRBD1; J: TRBJ1-2; V: TRBV5-1; DNA: TGCGCCAGCAGCTTTGGCGGACAGGGAATTGGCTACACCTTC; CDR3: CASSFGGQGIGYTF
size: -; D: -; J: TRBJ1-2; V: TRBV25-1; DNA: TGCCCCTGTCCCGTGACAGATAACTATGGCTACACCTTC; CDR3: CPCPVTDNYGYTF
size: -; D: TRBD2; J: TRBJ2-7; V: TRBV4-2; DNA: TGTGCCAGCAGCCATAGTCGGGAAGCGGGGGGCCCCCGCTACGAGCAGTACTTC; CDR3: CASSHSREAGGPRYEQYF
size: -; D: -; J: TRBJ2-3; V: TRBV5-4; DNA: TGTGCCAGCAGCACAGTAGCGGCGTCTAGCACAGATACGCAGTATTTT; CDR3: CASSTVAASSTDTQYF
size: -; D: TRBD1; J: TRBJ1-5; V: TRBV7-6; DNA: TGTGCCAGCAGCCCAACGACAGGGCTTGCCTTAAGCCAGCCCCAGCATTTT; CDR3: CASSPTTGLALSQPQHF
size: -; D: -; J: TRBJ2-5; V: TRBV15; DNA: TGTGCCACCAGCAGAGATTTGGTAGTGGAGACCCAGTACTTC; CDR3: CATSRDLVVETQYF
size: -; D: TRBD2; J: TRBJ2-7; V: TRBV30; DNA: TGTGCCTGGAACTCTGCCCTTACTAGCGGGGGTGCCTACGAGCAGTACTTC; CDR3: CAWNSALTSGGAYEQYF
size: -; D: TRBD2; J: TRBJ2-7; V: TRBV27; DNA: TGTGCCAGCAGAGGCGGGGGGCCTCTCTACGAGCAGTACTTC; CDR3: CASRGGGPLYEQYF
size: -; D: -; J: TRBJ1-6; V: TRBV5-1; DNA: TGCGCCAGCAGCTCAGCGGGGTACTCACCCCTCCACTTT; CDR3: CASSSAGYSPLHF
size: -; D: TRBD1; J: TRBJ1-2; V: TRBV2; DNA: TGTGCCAGCAGTGAACGGCAGGGGGAAAACTATGGCTACACCTTC; CDR3: CASSERQGENYGYTF
size: -; D: -; J: TRBJ2-5; V: TRBV12-1; DNA: TGTGCCAGCAGCTGGGGACTAGCGGGAGATGGGCAAGAGACCCAGTACTTC; CDR3: CASSWGLAGDGQETQYF
size: -; D: TRBD2; J: TRBJ2-7; V: TRBV2; DNA: TGTGCCAGCAGTCTCGTCCCGGGACTAGCGGGGGGCTCCTACGAGCAGTACTTC; CDR3: CASSLVPGLAGGSYEQYF
size: -; D: -; J: TRBJ1-3; V: TRBV6-1; DNA: TGTGCCAGCAGTGTTTCTCCCACTCGAAACACCATATATTTT; CDR3: CASSVSPTRNTIYF
size: -; D: -; J: TRBJ1-5; V: TRBV6-5; DNA: TGTGCCAGCAGTCCAGGGACAAGTCAGCCCCAGCATTTT; CDR3: CASSPGTSQPQHF
size: few; D: -; J: TRBJ2-1; V: TRBV28; DNA: TGTGCCAGCAGTTTAAGTGCGGGGGCGGGGAAGTTCTTC; CDR3: CASSLSAGAGKFF
size: -; D: -; J: TRBJ2-2; V: TRBV5-1; DNA: TGCGCCAGCAGCTTGGAGGCTCAGGGGAACACCGGGGAGCTGTTTTTT; CDR3: CASSLEAQGNTGELFF
size: -; D: -; J: TRBJ2-6; V: TRBV7-9; DNA: TGTGCCAGCAGCTTAGTCGCGGGTGGTGGGGCCAACGTCCTGACTTTC; CDR3: CASSLVAGGGANVLTF
size: once; D: -; J: TRBJ2-1; V: TRBV29-1; DNA: TGCAGCGGGGTGGGCGAGGACTTCATATACGGGCCAAGAAGCTCCTACAATGAGCAGTTCTTC; CDR3: CSGVGEDFIYGPRSSYNEQFF
size: -; D: -; J: TRBJ2-1; V: TRBV2; DNA: TGTGCCAGCAGTGGTAGCCGATTAAGTTACAATGAGCAGTTCTTC; CDR3: CASSGSRLSYNEQFF
size: -; D: -; J: TRBJ1-1; V: TRBV5-1; DNA: TGCGCCAGCAGCCCGGGGAGTCTGAACACTGAAGCTTTCTTT; CDR3: CASSPGSLNTEAFF
size: -; D: -; J: TRBJ1-1; V: TRBV4-1; DNA: TGCGCCAGCAGCCAACACGATGGGCCTGAAGCTTTCTTT; CDR3: CASSQHDGPEAFF
size: -; D: -; J: TRBJ2-3; V: TRBV28; DNA: TGTGCCAGCAGTACTCCGGGGATTAGCACAGATACGCAGTATTTT; CDR3: CASSTPGISTDTQYF
size: -; D: -; J: TRBJ2-7; V: TRBV4-1; DNA: TGCGCCAGCAGCCCTAGCGAACTAACCTACGAGCAGTACTTC; CDR3: CASSPSELTYEQYF
size: -; D: TRBD1; J: TRBJ2-1; V: TRBV4-1; DNA: TGCGCCAGCAGAAGCGGGACAGGGGCTGAGATGAATGAGCAGTTCTTC; CDR3: CASRSGTGAEMNEQFF
size: once; D: TRBD2; J: TRBJ2-7; V: TRBV2; DNA: TGTGCCAGCAGCCTCGGACTAGCGGGAGGGTCTCCCTACGAGCAGTACTTC; CDR3: CASSLGLAGGSPYEQYF
size: once; D: TRBD1; J: TRBJ1-1; V: TRBV7-9; DNA: TGTGCCAGCAGCCACGGACAGGGGGCTGAAGCTTTCTTT; CDR3: CASSHGQGAEAFF
size: -; D: -; J: TRBJ1-5; V: TRBV5-6; DNA: TGTGCCAGCAGCTTGAGACCCAGCGGGCAGCCCCAGCATTTT; CDR3: CASSLRPSGQPQHF
size: once; D: -; J: TRBJ2-7; V: TRBV6-5; DNA: TGTGCCAGCAGTTTAGAGCGAAACTCCTACGAGCAGTACTTC; CDR3: CASSLERNSYEQYF
size: -; D: -; J: TRBJ1-4; V: TRBV20-1; DNA: TGCAGTGCTAGTGCTACGGAACTGTTTTTT; CDR3: CSASATELFF
size: -; D: TRBD2; J: TRBJ2-3; V: TRBV7-8; DNA: TGTGCCAGCAGCGAGACTAGCGGGATGACAGATACGCAGTATTTT; CDR3: CASSETSGMTDTQYF